This T cell receptor beta chain was documented in a study of human T cells and chemical hapten exposure. About the research overall: Across samples, TCR yields varied, mostly owing to small differences in pooled library volumes.

This clonotype was counted ten times or more. This CDR3 region has 13 residues. The J segment lost 8 bases and the V segment lost 10 bases, leaving 12 bases of the junction unmatched. Each CDR3 protein is one row after TCRdb ran MiXCR on the RACE reads. The repertoire holds 300,000 to 450,000 distinct CDR3 sequences, with more than 4.5% as singletons. The time point here: pre-sensitization, week 0. Treatment denoted: therapeutic diphenylcyclopropenone sensitization with weekly scalp DPC. People who gave samples had alopecia, were 18 to 70 years old, and were suitable for DPC. The chain links TRBV12-3 or TRBV12-4 to TRBJ2-3; 7 nucleotides line up with TRBD2. Sequences were derived from whole blood, sampled in connection with sensitization to the hapten diphenylcyclopropenone (DPC). This receptor was taken from a woman between 45 and 65 years old with alopecia areata. Some clones in this sample may be carry-over from other donors' samples. CDR3 amino acids: CAIIKRPGGTQYF. The DNA for the CDR3 is TGTGCCATAATAAAGAGGCCGGGGGGTACGCAGTATTTT.